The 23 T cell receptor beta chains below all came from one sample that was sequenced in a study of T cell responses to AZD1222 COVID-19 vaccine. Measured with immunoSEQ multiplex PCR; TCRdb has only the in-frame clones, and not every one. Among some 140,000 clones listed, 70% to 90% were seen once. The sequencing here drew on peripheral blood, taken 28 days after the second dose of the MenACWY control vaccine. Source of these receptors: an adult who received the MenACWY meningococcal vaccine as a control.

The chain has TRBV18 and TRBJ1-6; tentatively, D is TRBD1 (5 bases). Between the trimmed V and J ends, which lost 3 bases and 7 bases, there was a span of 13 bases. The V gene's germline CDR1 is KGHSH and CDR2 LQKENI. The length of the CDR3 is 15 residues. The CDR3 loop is CASSPVTAPNSPLHF. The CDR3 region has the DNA TGTGCCAGCTCACCCGTGACAGCACCCAATTCACCCCTCCACTTT.

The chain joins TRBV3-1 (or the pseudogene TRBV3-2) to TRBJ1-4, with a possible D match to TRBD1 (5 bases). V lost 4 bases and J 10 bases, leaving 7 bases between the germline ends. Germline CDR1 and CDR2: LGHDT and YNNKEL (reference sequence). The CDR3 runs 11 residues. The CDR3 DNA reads TGTGCCAGCAGCCTAACAGGAAAACTGTTTTTT. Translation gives CASSLTGKLFF.

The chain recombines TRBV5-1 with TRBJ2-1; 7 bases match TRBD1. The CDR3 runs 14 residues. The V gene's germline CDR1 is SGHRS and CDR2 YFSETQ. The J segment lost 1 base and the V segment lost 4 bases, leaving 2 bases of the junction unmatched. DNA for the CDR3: TGCGCCAGCAGCAGGGGACAGTCCTACAATGAGCAGTTCTTC. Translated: CASSRGQSYNEQFF.

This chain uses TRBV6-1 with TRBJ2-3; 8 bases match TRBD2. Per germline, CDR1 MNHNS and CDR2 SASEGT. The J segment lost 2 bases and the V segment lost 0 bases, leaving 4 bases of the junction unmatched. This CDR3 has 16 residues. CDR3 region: CASSEAPGGPTDTQYF. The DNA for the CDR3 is TGTGCCAGCAGTGAAGCACCGGGGGGGCCCACAGATACGCAGTATTTT.

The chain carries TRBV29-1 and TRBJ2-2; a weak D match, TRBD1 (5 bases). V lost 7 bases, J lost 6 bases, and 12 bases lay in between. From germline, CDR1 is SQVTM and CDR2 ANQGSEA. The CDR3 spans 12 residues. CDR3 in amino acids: CSALGDPGELFF. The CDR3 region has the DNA TGCAGCGCCCTAGGGGATCCCGGGGAGCTGTTTTTT.

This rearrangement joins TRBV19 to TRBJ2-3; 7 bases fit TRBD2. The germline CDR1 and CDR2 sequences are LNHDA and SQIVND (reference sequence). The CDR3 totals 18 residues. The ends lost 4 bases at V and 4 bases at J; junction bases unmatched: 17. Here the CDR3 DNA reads TGTGCCAGTAGTACGTATCTCGGGACTACTCTGAGGGCAGATACGCAGTATTTT. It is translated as CASSTYLGTTLRADTQYF. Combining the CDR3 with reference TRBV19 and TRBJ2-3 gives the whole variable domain DGGITQSPKYLFRKEGQNVTLSCEQNLNHDAMYWYRQDPGQGLRLIYYSQIVNDFQKGDIAEGYSVSREKKESFPLTVTSAQKNPTAFYLCASSTYLGTTLRADTQYFGPGTRLTVL.

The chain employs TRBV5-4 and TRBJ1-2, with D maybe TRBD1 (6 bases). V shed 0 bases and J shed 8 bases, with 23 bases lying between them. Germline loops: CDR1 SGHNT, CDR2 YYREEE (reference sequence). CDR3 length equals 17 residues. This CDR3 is CASSLVRGNREVGGYTF. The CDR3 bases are TGTGCCAGCAGCTTGGTTAGAGGCAACAGGGAAGTTGGCGGCTACACCTTC.

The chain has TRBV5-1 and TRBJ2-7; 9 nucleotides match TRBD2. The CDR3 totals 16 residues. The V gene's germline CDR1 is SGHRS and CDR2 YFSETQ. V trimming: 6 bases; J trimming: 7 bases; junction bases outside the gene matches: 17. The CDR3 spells CASTTAPSGAVVEQYV. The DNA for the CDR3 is TGCGCCAGCACCACCGCTCCTAGCGGGGCCGTGGTTGAGCAGTACGTC.

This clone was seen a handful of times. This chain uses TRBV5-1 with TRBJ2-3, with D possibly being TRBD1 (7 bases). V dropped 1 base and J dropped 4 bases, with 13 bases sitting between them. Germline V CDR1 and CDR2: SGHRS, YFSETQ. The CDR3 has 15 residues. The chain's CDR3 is CASSLWQGGPDTQYF. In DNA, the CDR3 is TGCGCCAGCAGCTTGTGGCAGGGGGGCCCAGATACGCAGTATTTT. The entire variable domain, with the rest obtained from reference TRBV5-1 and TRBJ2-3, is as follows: KAGVTQTPRYLIKTRGQQVTLSCSPISGHRSVSWYQQTPGQGLQFLFEYFSETQRNKGNFPGRFSGRQFSNSRSEMNVSTLELGDSALYLCASSLWQGGPDTQYFGPGTRLTVL.

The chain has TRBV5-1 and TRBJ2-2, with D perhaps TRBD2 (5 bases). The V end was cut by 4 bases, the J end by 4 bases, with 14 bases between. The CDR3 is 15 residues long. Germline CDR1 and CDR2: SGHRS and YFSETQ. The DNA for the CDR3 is TGCGCCAGCAGCCCCACCCCCGGGGTCACCGGGGAGCTGTTTTTT. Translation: CASSPTPGVTGELFF.

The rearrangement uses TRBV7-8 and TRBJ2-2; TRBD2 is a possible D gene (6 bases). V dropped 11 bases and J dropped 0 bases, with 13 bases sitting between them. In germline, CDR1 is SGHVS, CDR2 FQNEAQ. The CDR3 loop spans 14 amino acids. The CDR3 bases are TGTGCCTCCAGTGGGACTTCGAACACCGGGGAGCTGTTTTTT. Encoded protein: CASSGTSNTGELFF.

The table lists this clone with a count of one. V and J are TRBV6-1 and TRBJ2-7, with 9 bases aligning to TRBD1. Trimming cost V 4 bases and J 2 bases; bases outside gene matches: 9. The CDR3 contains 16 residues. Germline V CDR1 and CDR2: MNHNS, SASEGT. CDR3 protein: CASSVPRTGAAYEQYF. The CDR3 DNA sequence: TGTGCCAGCAGTGTTCCTAGGACAGGGGCTGCCTACGAGCAGTACTTC.

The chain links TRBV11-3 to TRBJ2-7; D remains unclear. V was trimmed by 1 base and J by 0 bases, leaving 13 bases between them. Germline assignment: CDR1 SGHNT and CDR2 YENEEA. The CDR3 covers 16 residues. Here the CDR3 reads CASSLGPVLSSYEQYF. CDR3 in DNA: TGTGCCAGCAGCTTAGGGCCGGTCCTGAGCTCCTACGAGCAGTACTTC.

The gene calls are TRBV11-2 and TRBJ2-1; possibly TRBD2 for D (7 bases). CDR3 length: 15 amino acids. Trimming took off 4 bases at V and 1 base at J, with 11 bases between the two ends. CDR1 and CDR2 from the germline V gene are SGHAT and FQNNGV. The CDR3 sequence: CASSSGGRSYNEQFF. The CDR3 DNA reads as TGTGCCAGCAGCTCCGGGGGGCGATCCTACAATGAGCAGTTCTTC.

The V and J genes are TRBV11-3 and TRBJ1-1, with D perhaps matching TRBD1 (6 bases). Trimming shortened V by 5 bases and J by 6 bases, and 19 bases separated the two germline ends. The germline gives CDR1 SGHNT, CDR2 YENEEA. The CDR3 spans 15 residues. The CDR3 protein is CASSPEPGGAAEAFF. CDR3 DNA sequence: TGTGCCAGCAGCCCCGAACCGGGGGGGGCAGCTGAAGCTTTCTTT.

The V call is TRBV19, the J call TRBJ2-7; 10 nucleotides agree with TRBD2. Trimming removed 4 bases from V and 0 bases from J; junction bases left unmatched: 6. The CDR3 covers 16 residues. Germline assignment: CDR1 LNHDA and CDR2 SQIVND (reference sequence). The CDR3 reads CASSTGLADISYEQYF. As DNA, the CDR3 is TGTGCCAGTAGTACCGGACTAGCGGATATCTCCTACGAGCAGTACTTC. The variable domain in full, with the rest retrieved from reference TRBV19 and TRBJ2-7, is DGGITQSPKYLFRKEGQNVTLSCEQNLNHDAMYWYRQDPGQGLRLIYYSQIVNDFQKGDIAEGYSVSREKKESFPLTVTSAQKNPTAFYLCASSTGLADISYEQYFGPGTRLTVT.

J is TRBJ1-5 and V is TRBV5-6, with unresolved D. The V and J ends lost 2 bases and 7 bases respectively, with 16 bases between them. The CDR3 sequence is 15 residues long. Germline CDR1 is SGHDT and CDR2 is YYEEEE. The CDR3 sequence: CASSFGGPIGQPQHF. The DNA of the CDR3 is TGTGCCAGCAGCTTCGGTGGTCCAATAGGGCAGCCCCAGCATTTT.

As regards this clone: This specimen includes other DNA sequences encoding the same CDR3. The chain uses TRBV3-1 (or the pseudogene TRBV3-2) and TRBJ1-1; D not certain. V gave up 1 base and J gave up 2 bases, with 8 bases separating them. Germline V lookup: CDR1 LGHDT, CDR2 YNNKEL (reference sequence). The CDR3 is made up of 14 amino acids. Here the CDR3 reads CASSQAGGNTEAFF. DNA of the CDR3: TGTGCCAGCAGCCAAGCGGGAGGTAACACTGAAGCTTTCTTT.

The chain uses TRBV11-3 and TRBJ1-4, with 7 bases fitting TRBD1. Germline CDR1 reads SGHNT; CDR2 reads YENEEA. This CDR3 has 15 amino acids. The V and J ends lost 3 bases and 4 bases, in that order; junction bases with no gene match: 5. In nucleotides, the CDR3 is TGTGCCAGCAGCTTCTCGACAGGGTTTAATGAAAAACTGTTTTTT. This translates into CASSFSTGFNEKLFF.

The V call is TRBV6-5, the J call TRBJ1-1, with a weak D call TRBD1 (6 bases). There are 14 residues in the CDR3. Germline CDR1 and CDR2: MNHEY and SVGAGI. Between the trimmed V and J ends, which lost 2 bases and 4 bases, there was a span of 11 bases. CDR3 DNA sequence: TGTGCCAGCAGTTACAGGACAGTAATCACTGAAGCTTTCTTT. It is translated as CASSYRTVITEAFF.

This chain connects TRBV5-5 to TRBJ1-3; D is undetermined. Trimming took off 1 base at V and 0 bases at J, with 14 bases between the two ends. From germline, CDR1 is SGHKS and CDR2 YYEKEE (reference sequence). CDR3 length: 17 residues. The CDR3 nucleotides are TGTGCCAGCAGCTTGAATGAGTTCACCGGCTCTGGAAACACCATATATTTT. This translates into CASSLNEFTGSGNTIYF.

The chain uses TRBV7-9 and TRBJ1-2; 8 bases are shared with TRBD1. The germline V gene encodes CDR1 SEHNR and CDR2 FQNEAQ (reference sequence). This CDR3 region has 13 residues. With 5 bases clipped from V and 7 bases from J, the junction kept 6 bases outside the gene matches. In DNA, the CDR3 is TGTGCCAGCAGCCAGACAGGGGTTGGTGGCTACACCTTC. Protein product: CASSQTGVGGYTF.

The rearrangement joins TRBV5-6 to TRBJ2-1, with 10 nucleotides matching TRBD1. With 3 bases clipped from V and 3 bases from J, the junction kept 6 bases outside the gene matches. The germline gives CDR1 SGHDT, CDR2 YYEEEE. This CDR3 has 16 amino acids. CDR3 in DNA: TGTGCCAGCAGCTCCAGGGGGACAGGGGACTACAATGAGCAGTTCTTC. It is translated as CASSSRGTGDYNEQFF.